Included here is one T cell receptor (beta chain) sequence, with context. These data come from a study of blood T cell repertoires in COVID-19. Across the whole study: Donors in the United States, Italy and Spain gave samples during acute or convalescent COVID-19. T cells, B-cell-depleted T cells, or PBMCs supplied cDNA or gDNA.

Original processing methods: Reference gene primers were amplified, and this amplification served to estimate nucleated cell counts. Here immunoSEQ multiplex PCR was the method, and the copy in TCRdb shows in-frame clones only, minus some. V and J calls and clone size are as listed in that table; D and trimming were resolved from the DNA. The table has about 210,000 clones, less than 85% seen once. The CDR3 consists of 16 residues. With 2 bases removed from V and 1 base from J, the gap between germline ends came to 14 bases. Per germline, CDR1 MNHEY and CDR2 SVGEGT. The clonotype originates from a woman in her seventies with acute or convalescent COVID-19. The specimen sequenced was peripheral blood. The rearrangement links TRBV6-2 or TRBV6-3 to TRBJ1-1, with D unclear. CDR3 coding DNA: TGTGCCAGCAGTTACCCCGCCACCGGGGAGAACACTGAAGCTTTCTTT. Encoded protein: CASSYPATGENTEAFF.